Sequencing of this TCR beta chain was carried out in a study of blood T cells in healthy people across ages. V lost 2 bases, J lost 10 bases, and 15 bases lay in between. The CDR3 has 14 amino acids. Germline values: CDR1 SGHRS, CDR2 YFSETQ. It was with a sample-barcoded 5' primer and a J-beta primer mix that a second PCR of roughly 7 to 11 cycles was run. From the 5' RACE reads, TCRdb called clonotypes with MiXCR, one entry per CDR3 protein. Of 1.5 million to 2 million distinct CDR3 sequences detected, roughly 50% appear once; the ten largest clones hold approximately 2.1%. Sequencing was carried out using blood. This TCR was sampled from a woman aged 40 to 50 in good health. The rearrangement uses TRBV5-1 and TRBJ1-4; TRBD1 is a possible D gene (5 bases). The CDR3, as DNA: TGCGCCAGCAGCTTCGGTCAGGGATGGGGAAAACTGTTTTTT. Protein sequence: CASSFGQGWGKLFF.